What follows are 8 T cell receptor beta chains derived from one specimen sequenced in a study of chemoradiotherapy in HPV16-positive cancers. Some clones are missing from TCRdb's copy, which holds only in-frame ones; the method was immunoSEQ multiplex PCR. The profile shows about 15,000 clones, 60% to 85% of them singletons. The material was obtained from a patient who underwent chemoradiotherapy. These receptors all come from a human donor with HPV-associated anogenital cancer.

This clone was detected a few times. V and J are TRBV2 and TRBJ1-6; D remains unclear. This CDR3 is 13 amino acids long. V was pared by 4 bases and J by 11 bases, with 12 bases between. CDR1 SNHLY and CDR2 FYNNEI come from the germline V gene. The CDR3: CASSVQVQTPLHF. DNA for the CDR3: TGTGCCAGCAGTGTCCAGGTTCAAACACCCCTCCACTTT.

This clone is a singleton in its sample. The chain is built from TRBV18 and TRBJ2-5, with D possibly being TRBD2 (5 bases). This CDR3 comprises 13 residues. Trimming removed 2 bases at V and 5 bases at J, with 9 bases between. CDR1 KGHSH and CDR2 LQKENI come from the germline V gene. The CDR3 region has the DNA TGTGCCAGCTCACCAGGAGGCGGTGAGACCCAGTACTTC. Its protein is CASSPGGGETQYF.

This clone was seen once. The chain links TRBV5-6 to TRBJ2-1; 13 positions match TRBD2. Germline CDR1 and CDR2: SGHDT and YYEEEE. This CDR3 comprises 16 residues. J gave up 9 bases and V 4 bases, and 10 bases lay outside the gene matches. CDR3 amino acids: CASSRITSGGVGEQFF. CDR3 nucleotide sequence: TGTGCCAGCAGCAGAATAACTAGCGGGGGGGTTGGTGAGCAGTTCTTC.

J is TRBJ1-1 and V is TRBV11-3; D unclear. Trimming left V 2 bases short and J 4 bases short, with 8 bases between. The CDR3 loop spans 13 amino acids. The V gene's germline CDR1 is SGHNT and CDR2 YENEEA. CDR3 protein: CASSLSRSTEAFF. The CDR3 DNA reads as TGTGCCAGCAGCTTAAGTAGGAGCACTGAAGCTTTCTTT.

The chain links TRBV4-2 to TRBJ1-2, with 8 bases lining up with TRBD1. This CDR3 is built from 15 residues. The V and J ends lost 3 bases and 8 bases, in that order; junction bases with no gene match: 11. Germline-derived CDR1 and CDR2 are LGHNA and YNFKEQ. The DNA of the CDR3 is TGTGCCAGCAGCCAGGGGACTGGACAGGGTGAGGGCTACACCTTC. It is translated as CASSQGTGQGEGYTF.

The chain recombines TRBV12-5 with TRBJ1-2; D is ambiguous. V was shortened by 2 bases and J by 1 base, with 11 bases between the two germline ends. Germline CDR1 and CDR2: LGHNT and FRNRAP. The CDR3 covers 15 residues. The CDR3 is CASGLSGTYNYGYTF. The CDR3 bases are TGTGCTAGTGGTTTGTCAGGTACCTATAACTATGGCTACACCTTC.

In this sample, this clone turned up a few times. The junction and the germline gene differ at one end; a read error may be behind it. V usage is TRBV7-9 and J usage is TRBJ1-6; D gene unclear. CDR3 length: 12 amino acids. Germline CDR1 is SEHNR and CDR2 is FQNEAQ (reference sequence). This chain's CDR3 is CASSREGSKATF. Here the CDR3 DNA reads TGTGCCAGCAGCCGAGAGGGCAGTAAGGCAACCTTT.

Only one count was recorded for this clone. As DNA, the CDR3 is TGTGCCAGCAGCGAGACGGGGGCCAACGTCCTGACTTTC. Translation: CASSETGANVLTF. This chain uses TRBV9 with TRBJ2-6; D gene ambiguous. V lost 3 bases and J lost 4, with 5 bases in between. The CDR3 spans 13 residues. Per the germline V gene, CDR1 is SGDLS and CDR2 is YYNGEE.